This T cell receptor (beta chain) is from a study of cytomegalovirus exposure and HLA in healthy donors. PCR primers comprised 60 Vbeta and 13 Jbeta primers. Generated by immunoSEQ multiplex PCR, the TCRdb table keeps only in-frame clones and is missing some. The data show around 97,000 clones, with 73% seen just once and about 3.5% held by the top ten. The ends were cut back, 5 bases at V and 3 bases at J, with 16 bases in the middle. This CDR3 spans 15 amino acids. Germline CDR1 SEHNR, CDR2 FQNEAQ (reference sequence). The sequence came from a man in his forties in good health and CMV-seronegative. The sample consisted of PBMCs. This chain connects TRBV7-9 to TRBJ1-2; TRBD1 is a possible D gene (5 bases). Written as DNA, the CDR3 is TGTGCCAGCAGCATCCCATGGGGGGAATACTATGGCTACACCTTC. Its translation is CASSIPWGEYYGYTF.